The rows below give T cell receptor beta chains drawn from one sample of a study of T-cell memory formation after mild COVID-19. TCRdb itself ran the 5' RACE reads through MiXCR, one entry per CDR3 protein. The sample comprises under 300,000 distinct CDR3 sequences, roughly 9.4% of which are singletons, and around 23% rests with the top ten. Sequenced material: PBMCs or a T cell subset sorted from them (not recorded which). These receptors came from a man younger than 35 who had mild COVID-19 (a few samples of this study predate the infection). Cell type and time point are not known. Both conserved end residues are part of each CDR3. The D gene is left open where the match is weak. Not every row has a clone size; where given, it reads once, few, many or a size class.

>TRBJ2-5|NA|TRBV11-2|many
TGTGCCAGCAGCTTACGGGGGTTGAGGGAGACCCAGTACTTC
CASSLRGLRETQYF
>TRBJ2-2|TRBD2|TRBV12-3/TRBV12-4|NA
TGTGCCAGCAGTTCCCATAGCGGGGCAATCACCGGGGAGCTGTTTTTT
CASSSHSGAITGELFF
>TRBJ2-3|TRBD2|TRBV7-8|many
TGTGCCAGCAGCAGCCGGGGGGGGATTCTGCAGTATTTT
CASSSRGGILQYF
>TRBJ1-1|NA|TRBV7-2|NA
TGTGCCAGCAGCTCCTGGGCGAACACTGAAGCTTTCTTT
CASSSWANTEAFF
>TRBJ2-5|TRBD2|TRBV18|NA
TGTGCCAGCTCACCATGGAAATCGCGGGGGATGGAGACCCAGTACTTC
CASSPWKSRGMETQYF
>TRBJ2-1|NA|TRBV9|NA
TGTGCCAGCAGCTCTCAACTGGGACTCCAGAGTGAGCAGTTCTTC
CASSSQLGLQSEQFF
>TRBJ2-5|TRBD2|TRBV6-2/TRBV6-3|few
TGTGCCGTCGAGACTAGCGGGCACCAAGAGACCCAGTACTTC
CAVETSGHQETQYF
>TRBJ2-5|TRBD2|TRBV7-2|NA
TGTGCCAGCAGCGTACAGCGGGGGGCGTGGGAGACCCAGTACTTC
CASSVQRGAWETQYF
>TRBJ2-4|TRBD1|TRBV7-3|NA
TGTGCCAGCAGCCGAGAACAGGGGCCCAAAAACATTCAGTACTTC
CASSREQGPKNIQYF
>TRBJ2-7|TRBD1|TRBV30|NA
TGTGCCTGGAGCTTAGCCGGGACAGGCTACGAGCAGTACTTC
CAWSLAGTGYEQYF
>TRBJ2-5|TRBD2|TRBV5-1|few
TGCGCCAGCAGCTTAGGACTAGCGGGGGGGTACCAAGAGACCCAGTACTTC
CASSLGLAGGYQETQYF